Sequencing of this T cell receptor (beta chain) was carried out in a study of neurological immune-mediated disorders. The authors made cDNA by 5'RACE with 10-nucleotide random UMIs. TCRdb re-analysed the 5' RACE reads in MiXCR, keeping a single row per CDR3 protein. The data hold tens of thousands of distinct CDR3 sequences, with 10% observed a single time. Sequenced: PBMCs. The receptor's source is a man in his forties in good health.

CDR3 nucleotides: TGTGCCAGCAGTTCTCGGGGACAGTTCAATCAGCCCCAGCATTTT. Protein sequence: CASSSRGQFNQPQHF. The chain has TRBV12-3 or TRBV12-4 and TRBJ1-5; 7 nucleotides match TRBD1. With V trimmed by 4 bases and J by 3 bases, 6 bases remained unmatched. This CDR3 comprises 15 residues.